This TCR beta chain originates from a study of cytomegalovirus exposure and HLA in healthy donors. V was trimmed by 4 bases and J by 3 bases, leaving 21 bases between them. The CDR3 spans 17 residues. Germline CDR1 reads MDHEN; CDR2 reads SYDVKM. Assay used: immunoSEQ multiplex PCR; TCRdb lists only in-frame clones, some missing. This sample has around 200,000 clones, with just over 85% found just once. This clone was recorded only once. The V call is TRBV28, the J call TRBJ2-5; a possible D gene is TRBD2 (8 bases). This TCR came from a woman aged 18-35 years in good health and CMV-seronegative. Sequenced input: PBMCs. In DNA form, the CDR3 reads TGTGCCAGCAGTTCGGGGGGGCTGACAGGGTTTGAAGAGACCCAGTACTTC. It encodes CASSSGGLTGFEETQYF. Drawing the rest from reference TRBV28 and TRBJ2-5, the complete variable domain is DVKVTQSSRYLVKRTGEKVFLECVQDMDHENMFWYRQDPGLGLRLIYFSYDVKMKEKGDIPEGYSVSREKKERFSLILESASTNQTSMYLCASSSGGLTGFEETQYFGPGTRLLVL.